This record concerns one T cell receptor (beta chain) sequence. Its specificity is not known. The trim removed 4 bases at V and 5 bases at J, leaving 2 bases unmatched. CDR3 length equals 13 residues. CDR1 SGHAT and CDR2 FQNNGV come from the germline V gene. The record originates from a study of Ad26.COV2.S vaccination and SARS-CoV-2 variants. Study results and caveats: Spike-specific TCR breadth ran higher among vaccine recipients than placebo recipients.

Profiled with immunoSEQ multiplex PCR; TCRdb holds only in-frame clones, not every one. Seen here are about 460,000 clones, 80% to 90% observed once, and the top ten hold approximately 1.7%. Sample treatment: around 19 received Ad26.COV2.S at low or high dose, single or two shots; about five received placebo; per-sample allocation not given. Day 63 following the first vaccine or placebo injection was when the samples were taken. The shot given was an Ad26 vector that makes Wuhan-strain SARS-CoV-2 spike. The receptor's source is a person between 18 and 65 years old who received the Ad26.COV2.S COVID-19 vaccine or a placebo. Source: peripheral blood, taken in a trial of Ad26.COV2.S vaccine versus placebo. V is TRBV11-2 and J is TRBJ2-1; 7 bases are a match to TRBD2. CDR3 sequence: CASSSGTNNEQFF. Written as DNA, the CDR3 is TGTGCCAGCAGCTCCGGGACTAACAATGAGCAGTTCTTC.